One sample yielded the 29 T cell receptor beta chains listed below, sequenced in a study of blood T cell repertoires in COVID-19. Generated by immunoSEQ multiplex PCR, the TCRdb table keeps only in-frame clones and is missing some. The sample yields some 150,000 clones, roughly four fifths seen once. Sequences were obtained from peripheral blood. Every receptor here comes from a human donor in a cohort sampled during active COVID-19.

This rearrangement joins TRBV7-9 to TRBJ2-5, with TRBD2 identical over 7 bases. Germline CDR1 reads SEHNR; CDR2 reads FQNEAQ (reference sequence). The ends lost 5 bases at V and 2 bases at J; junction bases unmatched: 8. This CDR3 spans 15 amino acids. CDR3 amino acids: CASSPLAKKQETQYF. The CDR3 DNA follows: TGTGCCAGCAGCCCACTAGCGAAAAAACAAGAGACCCAGTACTTC.

CDR3 sequence: CASSSGGKREQFF. CDR3 in DNA: TGTGCCAGCAGTTCGGGGGGCAAGAGGGAGCAGTTCTTC. The rearrangement uses TRBV27 and TRBJ2-1, with a possible D match to TRBD2 (7 bases). CDR1 MNHEY and CDR2 SMNVEV come from the germline V gene (reference sequence). The CDR3 spans 13 residues. V lost 4 bases, J lost 10 bases, and 14 bases lay in between.

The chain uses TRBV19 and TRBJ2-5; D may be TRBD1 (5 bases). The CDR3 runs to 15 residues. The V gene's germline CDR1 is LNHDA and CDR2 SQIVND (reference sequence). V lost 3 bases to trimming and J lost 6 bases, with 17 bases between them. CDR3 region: CASSIDITKGKTQYF. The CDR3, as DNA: TGTGCCAGTAGTATCGACATTACAAAGGGGAAGACCCAGTACTTC.

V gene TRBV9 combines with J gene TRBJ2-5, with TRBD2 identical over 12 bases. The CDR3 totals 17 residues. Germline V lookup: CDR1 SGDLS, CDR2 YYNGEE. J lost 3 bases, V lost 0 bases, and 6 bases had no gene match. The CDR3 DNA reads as TGTGCCAGCAGCGTAGGTGGGACTAGCGGGCAAAAAGAGACCCAGTACTTC. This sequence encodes CASSVGGTSGQKETQYF. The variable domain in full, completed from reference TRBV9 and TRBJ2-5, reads DSGVTQTPKHLITATGQRVTLRCSPRSGDLSVYWYQQSLDQGLQFLIQYYNGEERAKGNILERFSAQQFPDLHSELNLSSLELGDSALYFCASSVGGTSGQKETQYFGPGTRLLVL.

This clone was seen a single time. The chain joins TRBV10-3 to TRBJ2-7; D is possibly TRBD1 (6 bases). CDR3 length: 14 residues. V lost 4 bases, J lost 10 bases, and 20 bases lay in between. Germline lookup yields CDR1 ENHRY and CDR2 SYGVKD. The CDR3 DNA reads TGTGCCATCAGTGGACAAGTGACAGGCACGGCCCAGTACTTC. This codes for CAISGQVTGTAQYF.

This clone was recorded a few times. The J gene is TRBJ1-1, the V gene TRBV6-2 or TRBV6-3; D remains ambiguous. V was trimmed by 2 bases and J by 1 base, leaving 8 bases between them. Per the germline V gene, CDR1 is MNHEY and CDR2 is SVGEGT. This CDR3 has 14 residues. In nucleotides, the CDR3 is TGTGCCAGCAGTTACATGGTAGCGAACACTGAAGCTTTCTTT. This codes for CASSYMVANTEAFF.

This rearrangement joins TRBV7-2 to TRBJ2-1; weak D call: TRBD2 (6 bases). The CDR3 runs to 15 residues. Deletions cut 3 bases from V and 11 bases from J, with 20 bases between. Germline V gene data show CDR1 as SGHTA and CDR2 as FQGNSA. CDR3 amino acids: CASSFRQGGSYQQFF. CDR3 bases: TGTGCCAGCAGCTTCAGGCAGGGAGGCTCCTATCAGCAGTTCTTC.

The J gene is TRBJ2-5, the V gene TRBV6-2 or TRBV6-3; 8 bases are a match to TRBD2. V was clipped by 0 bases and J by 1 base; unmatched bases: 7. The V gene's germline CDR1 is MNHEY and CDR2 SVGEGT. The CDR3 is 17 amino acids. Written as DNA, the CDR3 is TGTGCCAGCAGTTACTCAAGACCGGGGGGGCTCCAAGAGACCCAGTACTTC. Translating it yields CASSYSRPGGLQETQYF.

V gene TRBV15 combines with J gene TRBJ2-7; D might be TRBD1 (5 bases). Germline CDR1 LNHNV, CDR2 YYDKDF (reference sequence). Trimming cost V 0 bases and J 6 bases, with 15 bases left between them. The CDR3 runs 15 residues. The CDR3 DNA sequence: TGTGCCACCAGCAGAGACCCTAGGGGTGTTGGCGAGCAGTACTTC. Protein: CATSRDPRGVGEQYF.

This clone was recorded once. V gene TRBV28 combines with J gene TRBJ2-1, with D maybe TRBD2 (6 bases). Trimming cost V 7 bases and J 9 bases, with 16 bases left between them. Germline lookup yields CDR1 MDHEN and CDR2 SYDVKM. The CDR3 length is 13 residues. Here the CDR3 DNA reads TGTGCCAGCAAAACCGGGACTGGGTCTGAGCAGTTCTTC. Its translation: CASKTGTGSEQFF. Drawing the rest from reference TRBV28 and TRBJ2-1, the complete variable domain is DVKVTQSSRYLVKRTGEKVFLECVQDMDHENMFWYRQDPGLGLRLIYFSYDVKMKEKGDIPEGYSVSREKKERFSLILESASTNQTSMYLCASKTGTGSEQFFGPGTRLTVL.

Here the CDR3 DNA reads TGTGCCAGCAGTTCCCCCTTAGCGGGGGGTTCCTACGAGCAGTACTTC. Protein sequence: CASSSPLAGGSYEQYF. This sequence joins TRBV28 and TRBJ2-7, with TRBD2 identical over 10 bases. The V gene's germline CDR1 is MDHEN and CDR2 SYDVKM. The CDR3 covers 16 residues. The V segment lost 4 bases and the J segment 1 base; nucleotides outside the gene matches: 7.

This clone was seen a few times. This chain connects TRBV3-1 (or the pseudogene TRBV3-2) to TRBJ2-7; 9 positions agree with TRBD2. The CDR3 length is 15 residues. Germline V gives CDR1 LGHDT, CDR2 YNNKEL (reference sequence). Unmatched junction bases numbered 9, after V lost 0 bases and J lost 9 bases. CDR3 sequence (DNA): TGTGCCAGCAGCCAAGACCTGGGCCTAGCGGGGAGGCAGTACTTC. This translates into CASSQDLGLAGRQYF.

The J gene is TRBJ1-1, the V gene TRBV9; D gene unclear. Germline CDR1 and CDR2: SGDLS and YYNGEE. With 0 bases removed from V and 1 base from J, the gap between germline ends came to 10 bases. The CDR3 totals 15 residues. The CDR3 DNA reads TGTGCCAGCAGCGTAGAAATCACTCAGAACACTGAAGCTTTCTTT. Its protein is CASSVEITQNTEAFF.

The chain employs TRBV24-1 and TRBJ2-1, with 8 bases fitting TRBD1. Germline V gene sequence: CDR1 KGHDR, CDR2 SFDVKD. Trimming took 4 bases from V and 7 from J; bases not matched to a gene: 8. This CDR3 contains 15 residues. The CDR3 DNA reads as TGTGCCACCAGTGACCCGAGACAGGGGACGAATGAGCAGTTCTTC. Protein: CATSDPRQGTNEQFF.

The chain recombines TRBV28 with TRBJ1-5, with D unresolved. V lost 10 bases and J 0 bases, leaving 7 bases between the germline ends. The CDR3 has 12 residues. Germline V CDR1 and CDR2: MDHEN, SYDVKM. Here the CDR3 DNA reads TGTGCCACCCAGGTTAGCAATCAGCCCCAGCATTTT. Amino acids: CATQVSNQPQHF.

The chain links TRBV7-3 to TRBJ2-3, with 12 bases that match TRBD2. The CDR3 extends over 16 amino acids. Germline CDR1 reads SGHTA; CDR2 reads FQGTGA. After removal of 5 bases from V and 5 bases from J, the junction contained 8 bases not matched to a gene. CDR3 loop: CASSALAGGLGDTQYF. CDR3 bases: TGTGCCAGCAGCGCCCTAGCGGGGGGGCTGGGAGATACGCAGTATTTT. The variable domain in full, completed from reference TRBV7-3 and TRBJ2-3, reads GAGVSQTPSNKVTEKGKYVELRCDPISGHTALYWYRQSLGQGPEFLIYFQGTGAADDSGLPNDRFFAVRPEGSVSTLKIQRTERGDSAVYLCASSALAGGLGDTQYFGPGTRLTVL.

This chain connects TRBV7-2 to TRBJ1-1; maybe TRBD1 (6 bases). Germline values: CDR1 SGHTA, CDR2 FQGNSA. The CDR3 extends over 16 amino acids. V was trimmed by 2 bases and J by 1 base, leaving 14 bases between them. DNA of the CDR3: TGTGCCAGCAGCTTACGAGCCGCGACAGGGAACACTGAAGCTTTCTTT. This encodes CASSLRAATGNTEAFF. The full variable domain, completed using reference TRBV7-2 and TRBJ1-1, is GAGVSQSPSNKVTEKGKDVELRCDPISGHTALYWYRQSLGQGLEFLIYFQGNSAPDKSGLPSDRFSAERTGGSVSTLTIQRTQQEDSAVYLCASSLRAATGNTEAFFGQGTRLTVV.

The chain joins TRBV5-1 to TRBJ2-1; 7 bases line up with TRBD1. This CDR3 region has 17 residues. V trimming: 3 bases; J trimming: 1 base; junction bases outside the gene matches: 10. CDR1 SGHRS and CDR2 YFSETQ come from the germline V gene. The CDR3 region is CASSSVQGIGSYNEQFF. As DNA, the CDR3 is TGCGCCAGCAGCTCTGTACAGGGGATAGGGTCCTACAATGAGCAGTTCTTC.

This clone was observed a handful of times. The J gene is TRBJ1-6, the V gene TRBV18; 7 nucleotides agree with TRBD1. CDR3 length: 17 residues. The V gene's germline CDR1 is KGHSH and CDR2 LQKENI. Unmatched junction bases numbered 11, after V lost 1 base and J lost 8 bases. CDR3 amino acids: CASSPQPTGLEDSPLHF. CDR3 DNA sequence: TGTGCCAGCTCACCACAACCGACAGGGTTAGAGGATTCACCCCTCCACTTT.

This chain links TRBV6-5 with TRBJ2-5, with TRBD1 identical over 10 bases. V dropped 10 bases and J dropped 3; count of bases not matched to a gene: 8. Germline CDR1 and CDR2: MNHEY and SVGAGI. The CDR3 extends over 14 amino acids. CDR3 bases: TGTGCCATCCGGGACAGGGGCGTTAAAGAGACCCAGTACTTC. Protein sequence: CAIRDRGVKETQYF.

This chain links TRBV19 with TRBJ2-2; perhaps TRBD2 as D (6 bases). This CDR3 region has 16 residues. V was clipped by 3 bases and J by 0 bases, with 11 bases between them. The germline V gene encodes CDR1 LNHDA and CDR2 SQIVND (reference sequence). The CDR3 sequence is CASSIREVANTGELFF. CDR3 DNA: TGTGCCAGTAGTATTAGGGAGGTAGCGAACACCGGGGAGCTGTTTTTT.

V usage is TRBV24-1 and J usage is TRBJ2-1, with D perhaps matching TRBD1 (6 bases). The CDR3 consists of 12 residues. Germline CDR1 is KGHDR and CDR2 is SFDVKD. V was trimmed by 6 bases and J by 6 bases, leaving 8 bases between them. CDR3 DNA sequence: TGTGCCACCAGTAACAGGGCCAATGAGCAGTTCTTC. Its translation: CATSNRANEQFF.

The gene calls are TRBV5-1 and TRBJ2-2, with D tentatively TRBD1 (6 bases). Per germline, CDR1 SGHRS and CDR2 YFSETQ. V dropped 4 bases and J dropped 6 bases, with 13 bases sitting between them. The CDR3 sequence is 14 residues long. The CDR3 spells CASSPQGIPGELFF. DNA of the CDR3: TGCGCCAGCAGCCCACAGGGAATCCCCGGGGAGCTGTTTTTT.

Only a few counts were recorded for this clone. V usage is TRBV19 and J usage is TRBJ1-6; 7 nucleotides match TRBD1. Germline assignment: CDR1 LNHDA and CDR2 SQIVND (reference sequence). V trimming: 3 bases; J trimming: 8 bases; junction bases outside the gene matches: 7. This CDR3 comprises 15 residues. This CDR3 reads CASSITGTDHSPLHF. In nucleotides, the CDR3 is TGTGCCAGTAGTATTACCGGGACAGACCATTCACCCCTCCACTTT.

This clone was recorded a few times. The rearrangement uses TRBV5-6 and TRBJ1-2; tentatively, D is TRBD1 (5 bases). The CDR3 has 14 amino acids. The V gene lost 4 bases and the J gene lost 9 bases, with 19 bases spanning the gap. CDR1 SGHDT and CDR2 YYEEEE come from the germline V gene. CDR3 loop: CASSQTGRVPSYTF. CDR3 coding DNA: TGTGCCAGCAGCCAAACAGGCCGGGTCCCGAGCTACACCTTC. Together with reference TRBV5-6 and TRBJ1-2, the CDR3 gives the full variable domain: DAGVTQSPTHLIKTRGQQVTLRCSPKSGHDTVSWYQQALGQGPQFIFQYYEEEERQRGNFPDRFSGHQFPNYSSELNVNALLLGDSALYLCASSQTGRVPSYTFGSGTRLTVV.

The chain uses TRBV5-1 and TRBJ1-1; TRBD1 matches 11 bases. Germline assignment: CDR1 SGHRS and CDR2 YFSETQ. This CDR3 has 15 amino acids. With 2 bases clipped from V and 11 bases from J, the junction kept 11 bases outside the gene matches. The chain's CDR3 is CASSLVPGQGVLAFF. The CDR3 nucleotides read TGCGCCAGCAGCTTAGTCCCGGGACAGGGGGTTTTGGCTTTCTTT.

In DNA form, the CDR3 reads TGTGCCAGCAGTCAGAGTCAGGGTCCTTGGGCTGGAAACACCATATATTTT. Translated, it gives CASSQSQGPWAGNTIYF. This chain connects TRBV6-6 to TRBJ1-3; possibly TRBD1 for D (5 bases). Trimming stripped 5 bases from V and 2 bases from J, with 19 bases between. The germline CDR1 and CDR2 sequences are MNHNY and SVGAGI (reference sequence). The CDR3 is 17 residues long.

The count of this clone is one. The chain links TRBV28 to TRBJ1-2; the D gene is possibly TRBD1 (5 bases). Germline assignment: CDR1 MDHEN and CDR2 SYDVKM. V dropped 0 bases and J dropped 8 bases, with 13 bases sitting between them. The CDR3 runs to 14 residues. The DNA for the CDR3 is TGTGCCAGCAGTTTATGGGCAGGGCCTTTAGGCTACACCTTC. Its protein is CASSLWAGPLGYTF.

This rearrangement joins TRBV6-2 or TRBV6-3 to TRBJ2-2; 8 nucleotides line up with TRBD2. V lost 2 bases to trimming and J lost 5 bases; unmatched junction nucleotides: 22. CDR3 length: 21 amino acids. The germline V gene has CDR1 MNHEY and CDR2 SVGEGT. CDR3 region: CASSYNLQGLEVNVMTGELFF. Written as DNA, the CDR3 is TGTGCCAGCAGTTACAATTTACAGGGACTAGAGGTGAACGTAATGACCGGGGAGCTGTTTTTT.